Included here is one T cell receptor (beta chain) sequence, with context. Trimming removed 4 bases from V and 6 bases from J; junction bases left unmatched: 6. CDR1 and CDR2 from the germline V gene are MNHEY and SVGAGI. The CDR3 consists of 15 residues. This specimen belongs to a study of blood T cell repertoires in COVID-19. Study in general: From the United States, Italy and Spain came samples of acute and convalescent COVID-19.

In the authors' methods: Estimated nucleated cell counts came from reference gene primer amplification. Assay: immunoSEQ multiplex PCR; the TCRdb copy retains only in-frame clones and omits some. V, J and clone size derive from that table, while D and trimming were established from the DNA sequence. This sample has approximately 220,000 clones, with about 87% found just once. The chain combines TRBV6-5 with TRBJ1-5, with 10 bases that match TRBD1. Specimen: PBMCs or T cells enriched from blood (not recorded which). This TCR was sampled from a woman in her 30s with acute COVID-19. The CDR3 protein is CASSSKGTGVQPQHF. CDR3 sequence (DNA): TGTGCCAGCAGTTCTAAGGGGACAGGGGTTCAGCCCCAGCATTTT.